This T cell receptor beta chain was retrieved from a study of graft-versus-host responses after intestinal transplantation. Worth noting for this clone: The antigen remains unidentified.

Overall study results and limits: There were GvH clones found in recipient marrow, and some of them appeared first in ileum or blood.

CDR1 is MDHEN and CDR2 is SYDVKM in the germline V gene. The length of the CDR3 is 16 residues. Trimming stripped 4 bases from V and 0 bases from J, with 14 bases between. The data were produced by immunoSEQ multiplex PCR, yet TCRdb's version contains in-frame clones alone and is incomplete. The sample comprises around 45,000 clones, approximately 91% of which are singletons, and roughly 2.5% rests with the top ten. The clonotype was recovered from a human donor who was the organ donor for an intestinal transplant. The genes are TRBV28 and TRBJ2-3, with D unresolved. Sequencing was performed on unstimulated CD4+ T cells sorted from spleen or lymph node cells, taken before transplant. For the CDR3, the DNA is TGTGCCAGCAGTTCCCGGACGGTTCCTAGCACAGATACGCAGTATTTT. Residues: CASSSRTVPSTDTQYF.